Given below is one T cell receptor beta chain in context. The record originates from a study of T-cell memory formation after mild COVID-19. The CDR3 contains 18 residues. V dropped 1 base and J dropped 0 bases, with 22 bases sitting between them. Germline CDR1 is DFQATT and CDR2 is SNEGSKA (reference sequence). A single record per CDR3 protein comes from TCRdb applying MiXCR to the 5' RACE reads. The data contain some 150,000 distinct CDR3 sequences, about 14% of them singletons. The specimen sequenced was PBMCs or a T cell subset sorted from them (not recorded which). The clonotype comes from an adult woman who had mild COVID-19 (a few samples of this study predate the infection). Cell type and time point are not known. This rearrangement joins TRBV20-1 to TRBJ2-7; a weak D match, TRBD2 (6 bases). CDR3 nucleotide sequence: TGCAGTGCTAGAGCCTATCTCGACGTGGAGGGGAGCTCCTACGAGCAGTACTTC. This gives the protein CSARAYLDVEGSSYEQYF.